The rows below give T cell receptor beta chains drawn from one sample of a study of cytomegalovirus exposure and HLA in healthy donors. Assay: immunoSEQ multiplex PCR; the TCRdb copy retains only in-frame clones and omits some. This sample's table has roughly 70,000 clones. The material sequenced was PBMCs. These receptors were obtained from a man between 40 and 49 years old in good health and CMV-seronegative. The CDR3 runs from the conserved cysteine through the conserved F or W. D genes are given only for firm matches.

v_call	j_call	d_call	cdr3_nt	cdr3_aa
TRBV27	TRBJ2-1	.	TGTGCCAGCAGGCAGGGTAGGGTCAATGAGCAGTTCTTC	CASRQGRVNEQFF
TRBV7-9	TRBJ2-2	.	TGTGCATACAACAGGGGAGGTACCGGGGAGCTGTTTTTT	CAYNRGGTGELFF
TRBV11-2	TRBJ2-5	TRBD2	TGTGCCAGCAGCTTCACCGGGACTAGTCAAGAGACCCAGTACTTC	CASSFTGTSQETQYF
TRBV11-2	TRBJ1-1	TRBD1	TGTGCCAGCAGCTTCCGACAGGGAACTGAAGCTTTCTTT	CASSFRQGTEAFF
TRBV5-6	TRBJ1-2	.	TGTGCCAGCAGCCCCCGGATGGGGGCGCGTGGCTACACCTTC	CASSPRMGARGYTF
TRBV30	TRBJ1-2	TRBD1	TGTGCCTGGAGTGTCGGAGACAGGGGGTATTATGGCTACACCTTC	CAWSVGDRGYYGYTF
TRBV28	TRBJ2-3	TRBD2	TGTGCCAGCAGTGCCTTAGGACTAGATTCTGAGGGCCACACAGATACGCAGTATTTT	CASSALGLDSEGHTDTQYF
TRBV27	TRBJ1-1	.	TGTGCCAGCAGTTCCACGGGTAGGGGTGAAGCTTTCTTT	CASSSTGRGEAFF
TRBV30	TRBJ2-1	.	TGTGCCTGGAGTCGAGTGCCAAAGAGCAATGAGCAGTTCTTC	CAWSRVPKSNEQFF
TRBV28	TRBJ2-3	.	TGTGCCAGCACCGGTGGGGGGGGGCGCTGGGGGGTCCCCACAGATACGCAGTATTTT	CASTGGGGRWGVPTDTQYF
TRBV7-8	TRBJ1-1	.	TGTGCCAGCAGCACAACAGGGATCGGTGAAGCTTTCTTT	CASSTTGIGEAFF
TRBV6-5	TRBJ1-5	TRBD1	TGTGCCAGCAGTGCCCTTCAGGGGGGCAATCAGCCCCAGCATTTT	CASSALQGGNQPQHF
TRBV7-3	TRBJ2-1	.	TGTGCCAGCGGCCCCAATGAGCAGTTCTTC	CASGPNEQFF
TRBV6-1	TRBJ1-1	TRBD1	TGTGCCAGCAGTGAAGCGACAGGGTTCGGCACTGAAGCTTTCTTT	CASSEATGFGTEAFF
TRBV6-5	TRBJ1-6	TRBD1	TGTGCCACCAAACAGGGGGTTGATTCACCCCTCCACTTT	CATKQGVDSPLHF
TRBV6-1	TRBJ2-7	.	TGTGCCAGCAGTGAAAAGTGGACAGATTCGCAGTACTTC	CASSEKWTDSQYF
TRBV5-1	TRBJ1-1	.	TGCGCCAGCAGCTCACAGGGCGCGGACACTGAAGCTTTCTTT	CASSSQGADTEAFF
TRBV9	TRBJ2-2	TRBD1	TGTGCCAGCAGCGGCGGGGGACAGGGCTATACCGGGGAGCTGTTTTTT	CASSGGGQGYTGELFF
TRBV7-2	TRBJ2-5	TRBD2	TGTGCCAGCAGCTCCACCGGGACTAGCGGGGGCCAGACCCAGTACTTC	CASSSTGTSGGQTQYF
TRBV5-1	TRBJ1-3	.	TGCGCCAGCAGCTTGGCCAGCTCTGGAAACACCATATATTTT	CASSLASSGNTIYF
TRBV4-2	TRBJ2-4	TRBD2	TGTGCCAGCAGCCAGGATGCAGGGCGGGGGGCTGGTCTTGGGTCTCAGTACTTC	CASSQDAGRGAGLGSQYF
TRBV6-5	TRBJ1-4	.	TGTGCCAGCAGCCTACGGACAGCAACTAATGAAAAACTGTTTTTT	CASSLRTATNEKLFF
TRBV10-3	TRBJ1-2	.	TGTGCCATCAGTGAAGGCGGGAACTATGGCTACACCTTC	CAISEGGNYGYTF
TRBV19	TRBJ2-5	TRBD2	TGTGCCAGTAGTACTCCGGGACTAGCGGGGGGGGAAGAGACCCAGTACTTC	CASSTPGLAGGEETQYF
TRBV11-2	TRBJ2-7	.	TGTGCCAGCAGCTTAGATCGTGAGCAGTACTTC	CASSLDREQYF
TRBV6-1	TRBJ2-4	.	TGTGCCAGCAGTGAAGCGAGGGCAGGGGTGGCCATTCAGTACTTC	CASSEARAGVAIQYF
TRBV6-5	TRBJ1-2	TRBD1	TGTGCCAGCAGTTATGGGGACAGGGTGACTAGCTATGGCTACACCTTC	CASSYGDRVTSYGYTF
TRBV30	TRBJ2-5	.	TGTGCCTGGAGTACCATGCGGACAGCGCTACAAGAGACCCAGTACTTC	CAWSTMRTALQETQYF
TRBV7-3	TRBJ2-3	.	TGTGCCAGCAGCTCCAGCGGACAGAGCACAGATACGCAGTATTTT	CASSSSGQSTDTQYF
TRBV6-1	TRBJ1-2	TRBD1	TGTGCCAGCAGTGATCGACAGGGAGAGTCTGGCTACACCTTC	CASSDRQGESGYTF
TRBV29-1	TRBJ1-2	.	TGCAGCGTTGTTTCCCAGGGTTTGCATGGCTACACCTTC	CSVVSQGLHGYTF
TRBV14	TRBJ1-1	.	TGTGCCAGCAGCCAAGGAGGCTTTCTTAGGGAGTCGAGCACTGAAGCTTTCTTT	CASSQGGFLRESSTEAFF
TRBV11-3	TRBJ2-2	TRBD1	TGTGCCAGCAGCTTAGGACAGGGGAACACCGGGGAGCTGTTTTTT	CASSLGQGNTGELFF
TRBV19	TRBJ2-7	.	TGTGCCAGTAGTATAGATCTACTAGCACGCGAGCAGTACTTC	CASSIDLLAREQYF
TRBV15	TRBJ1-6	TRBD1	TGTGCCACCAGCAGTGGGGACAGAATATCTAATTCACCCCTCCACTTT	CATSSGDRISNSPLHF
TRBV18	TRBJ2-1	TRBD2	TGTGCCAGCTCACCGGAGCGGGGGGGCAGAAATGAGCAGTTCTTC	CASSPERGGRNEQFF
TRBV5-6	TRBJ2-7	.	TGTGCCAGCAGCTTGGACGACAGTTCCTACGAGCAGTACTTC	CASSLDDSSYEQYF
TRBV14	TRBJ2-5	.	TGTGCCAGCAGCCAAATTGTCGGAGAGACCCAGTACTTC	CASSQIVGETQYF
TRBV18	TRBJ2-7	.	TGTGCCAGCTCACCACCTGGGGGGGCCCCCGAGCAGTACTTC	CASSPPGGAPEQYF
TRBV7-8	TRBJ1-6	.	TGTGCCAGCAGCCCATCAGGAACCCCTTCACCCCTCCACTTT	CASSPSGTPSPLHF
TRBV7-2	TRBJ2-5	.	TGTGCCAGCAGCTTAGTGGGCGGAGGGGAGACCCAGTACTTC	CASSLVGGGETQYF
TRBV25-1	TRBJ1-1	TRBD1	TGTGCCAGCAGTGAGTGGAGCAGGGGGTCGGACACTGAAGCTTTCTTT	CASSEWSRGSDTEAFF
TRBV30	TRBJ1-1	.	TGTGCCTGGAGTAGGGGCCTTCCTGAAGCTTTCTTT	CAWSRGLPEAFF
TRBV5-6	TRBJ2-1	TRBD2	TGTGCCAGCAGCGCGCAACTAGCGGGGGTAGGGAATGAGCAGTTCTTC	CASSAQLAGVGNEQFF
TRBV6-5	TRBJ2-5	.	TGTGCCAGCAGTTATATGATGACAGGCGTACAAGAGACCCAGTACTTC	CASSYMMTGVQETQYF